This T cell receptor (beta chain) came from a study of T cells in Graves' hyperthyroidism and ophthalmopathy (dated by TCRdb to the late 2010s). Notes on the research overall: Peripheral blood was collected at initial diagnosis, before any treatment. TCR V-J signatures able to tell the groups apart were searched for in a discovery cohort of some 97 patients, of whom more than 40 had Graves' ophthalmopathy and about 55 had stable Graves' hyperthyroidism. Prospective prediction of ophthalmopathy was tested in an independent validation cohort consisting of 18 to 20 hyperthyroidism patients and more than 15 patients who later progressed to ophthalmopathy. The roughly 90 discovery patients were divided at random into training and test sets in a 7:3 ratio. In more than five Graves' hyperthyroidism patients, the study also compared T-cell repertoires from thyroid tissue with T-cell repertoires from blood. After blood sampling, hyperthyroidism patients were treated with methimazole at a starting dose of 30 mg daily, and ophthalmopathy patients were treated with high-dose intravenous methylprednisolone. The paper reports TCR Vbeta CDR3 sequencing of approximately 130 peripheral blood samples: 40 or so ophthalmopathy, under 85 hyperthyroidism and 17 progressor patients.

Broader findings and caveats from the paper: No statistical method was used to fix the sample size in advance, and group allocation was not hidden from the investigators. In validation, progression to ophthalmopathy was predicted by the model with 65% to 71% sensitivity and roughly 76% specificity, a median of approximately 7.1 months before onset. Most expanded thyroid clonotypes (frequency above 0.001) were also detected in blood, suggesting blood repertoires may reflect thyroid immune responses. In cross-validation, a model built on a 13 V-J signature told ophthalmopathy apart from stable hyperthyroidism with 87.88% sensitivity and about 81% specificity, and in testing the same model reached 80%/75%.

The TCR beta CDR3 regions were amplified from RNA transcripts. For the first round of RT-PCR on the TCR CDR3, the HTBI primer set was used together with the Qiagen OneStep RT-PCR kit. Libraries were constructed in a second round of multiplex PCR, after which size selection and purification were performed. The libraries were sequenced on an Illumina HiSeq2000 using paired-end 100 bp reads. Under the source paper's analysis protocol: SOAPnuke was used to process the raw data, with reads discarded if the reads contained adapters or uncalled bases, had a mean Phred below 15, or lacked an exact constant-primer or identifier match. High-quality paired reads were merged using COPE v1.2.5, and each unique nucleotide sequence was defined as a clonotype. MiTCR v1.1 was used to align the clonotypes against IMGT TRBV, TRBD and TRBJ reference segments. Only V-J combinations with frequency above 0.0001, covering 99% to 99.2% of repertoires, were analysed. A TCS score was defined as the ratio of F50 (clonal expansion) to E x V (chaos), with BLOSUM62-based TCRdist applied between CDR3 peptides within each V-J. Welch's t-statistics and random forest reduced 500 to 550 V-J features to about 12, which were used in a naive Bayes classifier (R e1071). TCRdb reprocessing: public reads trimmed at Q25 with fastp, clones called with MiXCR, in-frame beta chains kept. Every CDR3 protein is listed once, alongside the most common genes and DNA of its rows. These V and J calls originate from TCRdb's pipeline instead of the authors' own analysis. The table for this sample lists roughly 570,000 distinct CDR3 sequences; 15% to 19% of them were counted only once. The top ten clonotypes cover about 7% of the sample.

Stable Graves' hyperthyroidism was defined as the absence of progression to ophthalmopathy over 18 months of follow-up. Hyperthyroidism patients were aged 18 to 65 years and newly diagnosed, with disease duration of less than 2 months. Patients with uncontrolled infections, other autoimmune diseases, pregnancy or lactation were excluded. Clinical symptoms, serum thyroxine and TRAb, thyroid ultrasound, and orbital computed tomography formed the basis for the diagnoses. PBMCs were isolated from about 10 ml of fresh peripheral blood by Ficoll-Paque density gradient centrifugation. Trizol reagent was used to extract total RNA, and RNA quality was then checked on an Agilent 2100 Bioanalyzer. This clonotype was seen ten or more times. Its antigen is not yet known. No base quality information exists; no much larger clone differs at one position. There are 16 amino acids in the CDR3, from cysteine to phenylalanine inclusive. Only the CDR3 DNA is retained, 48 bases long and in frame from the first base. V ends up 5 bases short and J 3 bases short, with an unmatched junction base count of 11.

The rearrangement joined TRBV12-3 or TRBV12-4 to TRBJ1-2; TRBD1 lines up with 8 middle nucleotides. Sequencing was performed on blood. The receptor was isolated from a woman in her twenties or thirties with Graves' hyperthyroidism. The CDR3 is CASSLAGGGGYYGYTF. The DNA sequence follows: TGTGCCAGCAGTCTGGCAGGGGGCGGTGGGTACTATGGCTACACCTTC.